This T cell receptor (beta chain) was recovered during a study of blood T cells in healthy people across ages. Broader study findings: It was not known whether donors were CMV positive (a possible confounder of expanded clonotype changes).

Comment on this clonotype: Its cognate antigen is unknown.

With a J-beta primer mix and a sample-barcoded 5' primer, a second PCR ran roughly 6 to 11 cycles. TCRdb processed the 5' RACE reads anew with MiXCR; each CDR3 protein has one entry. The table has around 1.5 million distinct CDR3 sequences, around 55% seen once. Donors were systemically healthy Caucasian individuals from Russia aged 6 to 90 years. This CDR3 has 20 residues. With 0 bases clipped from V and 0 bases from J, the junction kept 13 bases outside the gene matches. The genes are TRBV23-1 and TRBJ2-7; the match to TRBD1 covers 11 bases. TRBV23-1 is recorded as an ORF, its role being uncertain. Sequenced: blood. The sequence was collected from a man aged 18 to 30 in good health. Here the CDR3 DNA reads TGCGCCAGCAGTCAATCAGGGCCCGGGACAGGGGGGCTAAGCTCCTACGAGCAGTACTTC. Translation: CASSQSGPGTGGLSSYEQYF.